This T cell receptor (beta chain) was captured in a study of cytomegalovirus exposure and HLA in healthy donors. Findings of the study overall: The authors enumerated roughly 180 TCR beta chains as linked to cytomegalovirus. CMV antigen specificity was confirmed in vitro for three CMV-associated chains.

Note on this clone: The antigen is not known.

Generated by immunoSEQ multiplex PCR, the TCRdb table keeps only in-frame clones and is missing some. The data show more than 250,000 clones, approximately 90% seen once. Germline lookup yields CDR1 MNHEY and CDR2 SMNVEV (reference sequence). The CDR3 is made up of 17 amino acids. Trimming took 3 bases from V and 5 from J; bases not matched to a gene: 11. The chain couples TRBV27 to TRBJ2-1; 9 bases map to TRBD1. The receptor comes from a woman in her late teens or twenties in good health and CMV-seronegative. The material sequenced was PBMCs. The CDR3 DNA is TGTGCCAGCAGTTTCTCACATACAGGGGGCGCCGACAATGAGCAGTTCTTC. Its translation is CASSFSHTGGADNEQFF.